Following are 22 T cell receptor beta chains from one sample sequenced in a study of T cells expressing NK-cell markers. After re-calling the 5' RACE reads, TCRdb lists one entry per CDR3 protein, DNA absent. Its table records hundreds of thousands of distinct CDR3 sequences. The source material was blood T cells: a sorted CD56 or NKG2C T cell subset, CD4+ or CD8+ T cells, or bulk PBMC T cells (not recorded which). These receptors originate from a man aged 18-75 years in good health.

The chain carries TRBV12-3 or TRBV12-4 and TRBJ2-1; the D gene TCRdb calls, TRBD2, cannot be checked with no DNA. There are 15 residues in the CDR3. CDR3 region: CASREGGGSYNEQFF.

The chain combines TRBV5-1 with TRBJ2-7; lacking DNA, the TRBD1 call made by TCRdb goes unchecked. The CDR3 sequence is 16 residues long. Germline CDR1 is SGHRS and CDR2 is YFSETQ. CDR3 protein: CASSNGRDRGEYEQYF.

This rearrangement joins TRBV28 to TRBJ2-1; TCRdb names TRBD1, which stays unverified in the absence of DNA. CDR1 is MDHEN and CDR2 is SYDVKM in the germline V gene. This CDR3 is 15 amino acids long. CDR3 loop: CASRPQGASYNEQFF.

V is TRBV10-3 and J is TRBJ2-6; lacking DNA, the TRBD1 call made by TCRdb goes unchecked. The CDR3 spans 16 residues. The germline CDR1 and CDR2 sequences are ENHRY and SYGVKD. The chain's CDR3 is CAISESDRGGANVLTF.

The chain uses TRBV5-1 and TRBJ1-1; TCRdb names TRBD1, which stays unverified in the absence of DNA. The length of the CDR3 is 14 residues. CDR1 and CDR2 (germline): SGHRS, YFSETQ. The CDR3 here is CASMRTGPNTEAFF.

The genes are TRBV7-2 and TRBJ2-7; as DNA is missing, the TRBD1 call by TCRdb cannot be tested. In germline, CDR1 is SGHTA, CDR2 FQGNSA. This CDR3 contains 16 residues. This CDR3 is CASSLGMGQGAREQYF.

The V and J genes are TRBV6-2 or TRBV6-3 and TRBJ2-7; TCRdb designates TRBD1, a call that cannot be tested without DNA. The CDR3 covers 16 residues. Germline V gene lookup returns CDR1 MNHEY and CDR2 SVGEGT. The CDR3 sequence: CASSDRTGGSVGEQYF.

This rearrangement joins TRBV12-3 or TRBV12-4 to TRBJ2-3; absent DNA, TCRdb's TRBD1 call cannot be checked. The CDR3 covers 15 residues. This CDR3 is CASSFPGFASDTQYF.

The genes are TRBV7-9 and TRBJ1-1; no DNA is available, so the TRBD1 call from TCRdb remains unchecked. The CDR3 extends over 15 amino acids. The germline gives CDR1 SEHNR, CDR2 FQNEAQ (reference sequence). The CDR3: CASSLWPGGSTEAFF. Variable domain in full (rest from reference TRBV7-9 and TRBJ1-1): DTGVSQNPRHKITKRGQNVTFRCDPISEHNRLYWYRQTLGQGPEFLTYFQNEAQLEKSRLLSDRFSAERPKGSFSTLEIQRTEQGDSAMYLCASSLWPGGSTEAFFGQGTRLTVV.

The J gene is TRBJ1-1, the V gene TRBV20-1; the D call from TCRdb, TRBD1, cannot be confirmed without DNA. The V gene's germline CDR1 is DFQATT and CDR2 SNEGSKA (reference sequence). This CDR3 is built from 15 residues. Here the CDR3 reads CSARSGQGRSTEAFF.

The chain uses TRBV9 and TRBJ2-7; TCRdb outputs TRBD2, but without DNA this stays unchecked. The V gene's germline CDR1 is SGDLS and CDR2 YYNGEE. The CDR3 loop spans 16 amino acids. CDR3 loop: CASSPGGSGGAGEQYF. The full variable domain, rest sourced from reference TRBV9 and TRBJ2-7, is DSGVTQTPKHLITATGQRVTLRCSPRSGDLSVYWYQQSLDQGLQFLIQYYNGEERAKGNILERFSAQQFPDLHSELNLSSLELGDSALYFCASSPGGSGGAGEQYFGPGTRLTVT.

This rearrangement joins TRBV12-3 or TRBV12-4 to TRBJ1-5; TCRdb indicates TRBD1, and absent DNA this call remains unverified. The CDR3 has 14 amino acids. The CDR3 loop is CASTGHYSNQPQHF.

The chain employs TRBV6-1 and TRBJ1-5; TCRdb's D call, TRBD1, is unchecked because there is no DNA. CDR3 size: 17 residues. In germline, CDR1 is MNHNS, CDR2 SASEGT. The CDR3 protein is CAISEATGQGHNQPQHF.

This chain uses TRBV5-1 with TRBJ2-6; TCRdb returns TRBD1, unconfirmable since there is no DNA. The germline CDR1 and CDR2 sequences are SGHRS and YFSETQ. This CDR3 has 17 residues. This CDR3 is CASSLGQGMSGANVLTF.

The chain is built from TRBV7-2 and TRBJ2-7; there is no DNA to check the TCRdb D call of TRBD2. CDR1 and CDR2 (germline): SGHTA, FQGNSA. CDR3 size: 12 residues. CDR3 sequence reads: CASSRGLGEQYF.

This chain uses TRBV20-1 with TRBJ2-2; lacking DNA, the TRBD2 call made by TCRdb goes unchecked. Germline V lookup: CDR1 DFQATT, CDR2 SNEGSKA (reference sequence). There are 16 residues in the CDR3. CDR3 loop: CSARRTSGANTGELFF.

The V call is TRBV24-1, the J call TRBJ2-1. Germline V gene sequence: CDR1 KGHDR, CDR2 SFDVKD. This CDR3 region has 13 residues. CDR3 amino acids: CATSWQPSNEQFF.

This chain links TRBV7-9 with TRBJ2-1; checking the TCRdb D call of TRBD2 is not possible without DNA. The CDR3 sequence is 17 residues long. The germline CDR1 and CDR2 sequences are SEHNR and FQNEAQ (reference sequence). The CDR3 region is CASSLWYRLAGGNEQFF.

The CDR3 protein is CASSPLGGGNSPLHF. V is TRBV3-1 and J is TRBJ1-6; absent DNA, TCRdb's TRBD1 call cannot be checked. This CDR3 has 15 residues. The germline CDR1 and CDR2 sequences are LGHDT and YNNKEL (reference sequence).

The rearrangement uses TRBV6-1 and TRBJ2-3; TCRdb returns TRBD1, unconfirmable since there is no DNA. The germline V gene encodes CDR1 MNHNS and CDR2 SASEGT. This CDR3 region has 15 residues. CDR3 region: CASSEDRGRIDTQYF.

This chain uses TRBV12-5 with TRBJ2-7; TCRdb's D call, TRBD1, is unchecked because there is no DNA. Germline CDR1 is LGHNT and CDR2 is FRNRAP. The CDR3 is 15 amino acids. CDR3 residues: CASRNGGQASYEQYF.

The chain combines TRBV6-1 with TRBJ2-5; absent DNA, TCRdb's TRBD1 call cannot be checked. CDR3 length equals 16 residues. Germline-derived CDR1 and CDR2 are MNHNS and SASEGT. CDR3: CASTMGQGRYRETQYF.